This T cell receptor beta chain was retrieved from a study of T cells in Graves' hyperthyroidism and ophthalmopathy. Whole-study findings and limits: From stable hyperthyroidism, ophthalmopathy was set apart by a 13 V-J model.

This clonotype was observed at least ten times. Its cognate antigen is unknown. Orbital computed tomography and thyroid ultrasound, together with serum TRAb and thyroxine and clinical symptoms, were used for diagnoses. The PBMCs had their origin in 10 ml of fresh peripheral blood. Authors of the study amplified TCR beta CDR3 regions from RNA transcripts. The HTBI primer set drove a first-round RT-PCR of the TCR CDR3. Each CDR3 protein gets one entry after TCRdb re-called the multiplex PCR reads with MiXCR. The sample has hundreds of thousands of distinct CDR3 sequences, 30% to 40% seen once. The V gene end was trimmed by 4 bases and the J gene end by 5 bases; junction bases not matched to a gene: 9. This CDR3 spans 15 amino acids. Germline V gives CDR1 ENHRY, CDR2 SYGVKD.

The receptor's source is a woman in her thirties or forties with Graves' hyperthyroidism. The chain couples TRBV10-3 to TRBJ1-2, with 8 bases identical to TRBD1. The sample was blood. CDR3 DNA sequence: TGTGCCATCAGTGTAGGGACAGGCGCCTTTTATGGCTACACCTTC. Protein: CAISVGTGAFYGYTF.